The next 9 T cell receptor beta chains were all read from a single sample in a study of CD8+ T cells in alopecia areata (dated by TCRdb to 2016 to 2019). Library construction relied on the immunoSEQ multiplex PCR assay. RNA was extracted from all samples and reverse transcribed into cDNA, which served as template for TCR sequencing. The table was pulled from immuneACCESS by TCRdb, which kept in-frame rearrangements only. Such tables lose some clones; where checked, under half of the loss comes from unresolved V genes, and the rest has no known cause. The sample table shows hundreds of thousands of clones, and around three fifths are seen once. In total, the top ten clones hold roughly 0.93% of the sample. Read against the paper, the sample's treatment or condition label means: oral pan-JAK inhibitor, 5-10 mg twice daily. The sample was CD4+ T cells sorted from blood, taken at week 52, from a patient treated with tofacitinib. The receptors derive from a human donor with alopecia areata.

The rearrangement uses TRBV19 and TRBJ1-5; D perhaps matches TRBD1 (5 bases). The CDR3 length is 15 residues. The V gene lost 11 bases and the J gene lost 1 base, with 18 bases spanning the gap. Germline values: CDR1 LNHDA, CDR2 SQIVND (reference sequence). CDR3 protein: CASKGSLLSNQPQHF. The CDR3 nucleotides are TGTGCCTCAAAGGGGAGTTTACTCAGCAATCAGCCCCAGCATTTT.

This chain joins TRBV29-1 and TRBJ2-3; TRBD1 agrees at 7 bases. J gave up 6 bases and V 7 bases, and 4 bases lay outside the gene matches. The CDR3 covers 11 residues. The germline CDR1 and CDR2 sequences are SQVTM and ANQGSEA. DNA of the CDR3: TGCAGCGAGTACAGGGGCGATACGCAGTATTTT. Its translation: CSEYRGDTQYF.

The chain combines TRBV7-8 with TRBJ2-3; D possibly corresponds to TRBD2 (5 bases). The V gene's germline CDR1 is SGHVS and CDR2 FQNEAQ. The CDR3 sequence is 15 residues long. Deletions cut 4 bases from V and 0 bases from J, with 11 bases between. CDR3 in amino acids: CASSSLGLSTDTQYF. The CDR3 region has the DNA TGTGCCAGCAGCTCCCTCGGACTTAGCACAGATACGCAGTATTTT.

The sample holds many counts of this clone. The V call is TRBV7-9, the J call TRBJ1-2; D gene unclear. CDR3 size: 12 residues. The V and J ends lost 6 bases and 3 bases respectively, with 8 bases between them. Germline V gives CDR1 SEHNR, CDR2 FQNEAQ (reference sequence). This chain's CDR3 is CASSSSDYGYTF. CDR3 sequence (DNA): TGTGCCAGCAGTTCCAGCGACTATGGCTACACCTTC.

The chain combines TRBV6-6 with TRBJ1-1; no firm D call. Germline assignment: CDR1 MNHNY and CDR2 SVGAGI (reference sequence). The CDR3 has 13 amino acids. Trimming shortened V by 11 bases and J by 1 base, and 14 bases separated the two germline ends. CDR3 region: CASRTGKNTEAFF. The CDR3 DNA sequence: TGTGCCTCACGGACTGGGAAGAACACTGAAGCTTTCTTT.

V usage is TRBV7-9 and J usage is TRBJ1-1, with D unresolved. CDR3 size: 14 residues. V was cut by 0 bases and J by 1 base, with 6 bases left in between. Germline V gives CDR1 SEHNR, CDR2 FQNEAQ (reference sequence). CDR3 amino acids: CASSLAPENTEAFF. As DNA, the CDR3 is TGTGCCAGCAGCTTAGCGCCCGAGAACACTGAAGCTTTCTTT.

The chain employs TRBV29-1 and TRBJ2-3; either TRBD1 or TRBD2 may fit D (5 bases each). From germline, CDR1 is SQVTM and CDR2 ANQGSEA. The CDR3 is 14 amino acids. V was pared by 7 bases and J by 6 bases, with 20 bases between. CDR3 DNA sequence: TGCAGCGCCTCCGGGACCCGAGGAAGGGATACGCAGTATTTT. Protein: CSASGTRGRDTQYF.

This clone was counted only a few times. The rearrangement links TRBV29-1 to TRBJ2-4; weak D call: TRBD1 (5 bases). This CDR3 is 11 amino acids long. Looked up from germline, CDR1 is SQVTM and CDR2 is ANQGSEA. The V end lost 4 bases, the J end lost 8 bases, and 9 bases lay between the germline ends. The CDR3, as DNA: TGCAGCGTTGCTACAGGCTACATTCAGTACTTC. It codes for CSVATGYIQYF.

CDR3 protein: CSARGGFGQETQYF. The CDR3 DNA is TGCAGCGCCCGAGGAGGGTTTGGGCAAGAGACCCAGTACTTC. The gene calls are TRBV29-1 and TRBJ2-5, with D possibly TRBD2 on 6 matching bases. In germline, CDR1 is SQVTM, CDR2 ANQGSEA. This CDR3 region has 14 residues. Trimming shortened V by 7 bases and J by 2 bases, and 17 bases separated the two germline ends.